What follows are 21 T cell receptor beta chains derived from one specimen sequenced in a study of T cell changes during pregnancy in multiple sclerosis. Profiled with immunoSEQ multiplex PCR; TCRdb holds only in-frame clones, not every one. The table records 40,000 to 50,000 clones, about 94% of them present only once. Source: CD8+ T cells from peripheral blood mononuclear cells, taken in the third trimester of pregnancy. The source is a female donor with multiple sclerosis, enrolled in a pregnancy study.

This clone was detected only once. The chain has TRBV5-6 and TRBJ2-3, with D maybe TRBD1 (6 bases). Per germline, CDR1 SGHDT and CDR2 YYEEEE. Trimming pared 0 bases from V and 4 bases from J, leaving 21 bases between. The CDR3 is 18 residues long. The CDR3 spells CASSLEAQGLISPDTQYF. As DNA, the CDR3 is TGTGCCAGCAGCTTGGAGGCCCAGGGGTTGATTTCGCCAGATACGCAGTATTTT.

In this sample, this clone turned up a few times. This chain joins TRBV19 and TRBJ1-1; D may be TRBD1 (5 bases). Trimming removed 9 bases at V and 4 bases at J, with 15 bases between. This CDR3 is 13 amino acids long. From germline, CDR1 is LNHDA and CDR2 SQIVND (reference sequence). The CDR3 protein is CASTPSRVTEAFF. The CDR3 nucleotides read TGTGCCAGCACCCCCTCCAGGGTCACTGAAGCTTTCTTT.

The CDR3 DNA is TGCGCCAGCAGCCTTACCGGACAGAGAGGGGGAGATACGCAGTATTTT. Translating it yields CASSLTGQRGGDTQYF. The V and J genes are TRBV5-1 and TRBJ2-3, with D perhaps matching TRBD1 (6 bases). Trimming took off 4 bases at V and 5 bases at J, with 20 bases between the two ends. The CDR3 spans 16 residues. Germline V gives CDR1 SGHRS, CDR2 YFSETQ.

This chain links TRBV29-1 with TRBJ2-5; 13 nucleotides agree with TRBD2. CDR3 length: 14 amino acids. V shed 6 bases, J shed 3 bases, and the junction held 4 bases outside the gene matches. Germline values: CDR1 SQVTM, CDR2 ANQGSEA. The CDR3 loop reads CSVHGLAGEETQYF. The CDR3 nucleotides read TGCAGCGTCCACGGACTAGCGGGAGAAGAGACCCAGTACTTC. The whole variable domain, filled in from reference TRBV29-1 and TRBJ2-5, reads SAVISQKPSRDICQRGTSLTIQCQVDSQVTMMFWYRQQPGQSLTLIATANQGSEATYESGFVIDKFPISRPNLTFSTLTVSNMSPEDSSIYLCSVHGLAGEETQYFGPGTRLLVL.

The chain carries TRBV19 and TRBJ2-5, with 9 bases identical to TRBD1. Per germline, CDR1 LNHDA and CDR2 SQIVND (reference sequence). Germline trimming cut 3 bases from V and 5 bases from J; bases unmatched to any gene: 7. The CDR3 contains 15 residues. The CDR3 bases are TGTGCCAGTAGTATGTGGGACAGGGTTTCGGAGACCCAGTACTTC. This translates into CASSMWDRVSETQYF.

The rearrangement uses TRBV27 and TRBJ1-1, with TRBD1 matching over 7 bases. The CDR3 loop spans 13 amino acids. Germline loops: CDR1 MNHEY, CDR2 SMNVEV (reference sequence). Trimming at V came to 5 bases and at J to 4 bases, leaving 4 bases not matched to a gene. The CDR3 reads CASSVQGSTEAFF. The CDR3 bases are TGTGCCAGCAGTGTACAGGGGAGCACTGAAGCTTTCTTT.

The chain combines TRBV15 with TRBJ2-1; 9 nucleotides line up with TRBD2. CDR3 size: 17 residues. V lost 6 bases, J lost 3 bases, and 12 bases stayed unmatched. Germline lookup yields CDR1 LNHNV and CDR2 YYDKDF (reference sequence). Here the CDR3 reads CATSNLRSTSGYNEQFF. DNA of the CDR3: TGTGCCACCAGTAATCTCAGATCGACTAGCGGCTACAATGAGCAGTTCTTC.

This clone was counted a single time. Here the CDR3 reads CATWDAGYGYTF. The CDR3 nucleotides are TGTGCCACCTGGGACGCGGGGTATGGCTACACCTTC. The chain combines TRBV15 with TRBJ1-2, with D perhaps matching TRBD1 (5 bases). CDR3 length: 12 amino acids. CDR1 LNHNV and CDR2 YYDKDF come from the germline V gene (reference sequence). V lost 8 bases and J 5 bases, leaving 12 bases between the germline ends. The complete variable domain, with remaining parts taken from reference TRBV15 and TRBJ1-2, reads DAMVIQNPRYQVTQFGKPVTLSCSQTLNHNVMYWYQQKSSQAPKLLFHYYDKDFNNEADTPDNFQSRRPNTSFCFLDIRSPGLGDTAMYLCATWDAGYGYTFGSGTRLTVV.

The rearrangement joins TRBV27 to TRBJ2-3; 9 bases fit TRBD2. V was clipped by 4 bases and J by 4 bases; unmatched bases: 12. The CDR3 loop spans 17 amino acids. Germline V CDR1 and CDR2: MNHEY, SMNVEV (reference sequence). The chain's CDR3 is CASSSTYRSGRSDTQYF. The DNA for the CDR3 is TGTGCCAGCAGTTCCACCTACCGTAGCGGGAGATCAGATACGCAGTATTTT.

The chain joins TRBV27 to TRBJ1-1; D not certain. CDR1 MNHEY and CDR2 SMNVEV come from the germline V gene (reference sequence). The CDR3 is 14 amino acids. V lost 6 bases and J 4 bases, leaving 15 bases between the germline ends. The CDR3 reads CASSPFSIGTEAFF. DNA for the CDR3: TGTGCCAGCAGCCCCTTCTCGATCGGCACTGAAGCTTTCTTT.

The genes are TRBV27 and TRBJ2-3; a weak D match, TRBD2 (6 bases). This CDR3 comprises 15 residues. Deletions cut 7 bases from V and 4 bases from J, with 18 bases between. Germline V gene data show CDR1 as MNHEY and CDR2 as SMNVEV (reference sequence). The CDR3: CASTYRLPGADTQYF. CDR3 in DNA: TGTGCCAGCACCTATCGTTTACCGGGGGCAGATACGCAGTATTTT.

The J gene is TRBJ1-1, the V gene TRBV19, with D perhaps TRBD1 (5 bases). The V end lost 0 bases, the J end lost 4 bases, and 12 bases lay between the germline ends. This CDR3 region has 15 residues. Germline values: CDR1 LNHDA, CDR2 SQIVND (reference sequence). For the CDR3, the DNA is TGTGCCAGTAGTATAGATGGGGGGACTGCCACTGAAGCTTTCTTT. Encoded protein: CASSIDGGTATEAFF.

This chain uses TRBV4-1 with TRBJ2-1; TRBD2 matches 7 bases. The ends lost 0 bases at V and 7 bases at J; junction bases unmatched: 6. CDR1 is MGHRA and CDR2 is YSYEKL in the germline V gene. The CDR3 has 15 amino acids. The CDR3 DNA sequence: TGCGCCAGCAGCCAAGATAGCGGGTGGGGGAATGAGCAGTTCTTC. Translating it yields CASSQDSGWGNEQFF.

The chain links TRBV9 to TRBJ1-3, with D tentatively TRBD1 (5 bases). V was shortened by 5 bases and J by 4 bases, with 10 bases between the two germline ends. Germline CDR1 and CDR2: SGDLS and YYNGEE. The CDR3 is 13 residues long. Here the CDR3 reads CASSGGVGNTIYF. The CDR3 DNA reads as TGTGCCAGCAGTGGAGGGGTGGGAAACACCATATATTTT.

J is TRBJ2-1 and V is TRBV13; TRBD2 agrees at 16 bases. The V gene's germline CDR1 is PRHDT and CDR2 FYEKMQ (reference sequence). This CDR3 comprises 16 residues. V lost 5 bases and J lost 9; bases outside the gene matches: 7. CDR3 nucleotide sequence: TGTGCCAGCAGCCCAGGGACTAGCGGGAGGGCCACTGAGCAGTTCTTC. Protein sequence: CASSPGTSGRATEQFF. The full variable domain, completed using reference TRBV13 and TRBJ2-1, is AAGVIQSPRHLIKEKRETATLKCYPIPRHDTVYWYQQGPGQDPQFLISFYEKMQSDKGSIPDRFSAQQFSDYHSELNMSSLELGDSALYFCASSPGTSGRATEQFFGPGTRLTVL.

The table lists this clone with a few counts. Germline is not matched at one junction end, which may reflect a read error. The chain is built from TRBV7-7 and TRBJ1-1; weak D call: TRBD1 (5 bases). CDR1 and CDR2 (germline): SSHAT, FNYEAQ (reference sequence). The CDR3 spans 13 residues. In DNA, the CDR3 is TGTGCTAGCAGCTTAGGGCAGGGCACTGAAGCTTTCTTT. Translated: CASSLGQGTEAFF.

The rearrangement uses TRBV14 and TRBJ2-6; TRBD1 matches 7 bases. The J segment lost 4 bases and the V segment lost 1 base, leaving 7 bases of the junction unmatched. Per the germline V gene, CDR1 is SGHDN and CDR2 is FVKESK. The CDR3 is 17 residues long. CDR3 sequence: CASSQVTGTLGANVLTF. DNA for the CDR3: TGTGCCAGCAGCCAAGTGACAGGGACATTGGGGGCCAACGTCCTGACTTTC.

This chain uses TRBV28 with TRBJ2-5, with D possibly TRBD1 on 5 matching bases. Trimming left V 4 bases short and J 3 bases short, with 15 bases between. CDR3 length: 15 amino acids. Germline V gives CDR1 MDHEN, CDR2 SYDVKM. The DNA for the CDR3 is TGTGCCAGCAGTTCTGGCAGGGCCCTAGAAGAGACCCAGTACTTC. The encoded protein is CASSSGRALEETQYF. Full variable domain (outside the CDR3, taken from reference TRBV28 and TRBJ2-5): DVKVTQSSRYLVKRTGEKVFLECVQDMDHENMFWYRQDPGLGLRLIYFSYDVKMKEKGDIPEGYSVSREKKERFSLILESASTNQTSMYLCASSSGRALEETQYFGPGTRLLVL.

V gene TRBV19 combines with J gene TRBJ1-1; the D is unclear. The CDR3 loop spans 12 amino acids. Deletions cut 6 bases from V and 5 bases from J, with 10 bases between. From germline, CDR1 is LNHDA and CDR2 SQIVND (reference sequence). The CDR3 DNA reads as TGTGCCAGTAGACCCGGGAATACTGAAGCTTTCTTT. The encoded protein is CASRPGNTEAFF. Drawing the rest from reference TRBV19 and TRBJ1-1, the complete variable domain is DGGITQSPKYLFRKEGQNVTLSCEQNLNHDAMYWYRQDPGQGLRLIYYSQIVNDFQKGDIAEGYSVSREKKESFPLTVTSAQKNPTAFYLCASRPGNTEAFFGQGTRLTVV.

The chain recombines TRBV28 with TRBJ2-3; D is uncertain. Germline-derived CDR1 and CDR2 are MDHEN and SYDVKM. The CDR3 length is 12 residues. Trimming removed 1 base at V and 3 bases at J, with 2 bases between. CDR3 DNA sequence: TGTGCCAGCAGTTTATCAACAGATACGCAGTATTTT. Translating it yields CASSLSTDTQYF.

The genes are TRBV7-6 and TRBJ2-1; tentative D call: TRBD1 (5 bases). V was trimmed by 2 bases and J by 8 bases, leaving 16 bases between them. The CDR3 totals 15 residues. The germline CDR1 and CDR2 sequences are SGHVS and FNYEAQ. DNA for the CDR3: TGTGCCAGCAGCTTACGTAGCAGGGTATTCGATGAGCAGTTCTTC. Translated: CASSLRSRVFDEQFF.